The sequence of this T cell receptor beta chain was determined in a study of cytomegalovirus exposure and HLA in healthy donors. Background on the study: Most donors, roughly 84% of over 350 genotyped, fell in the Caucasian-associated ancestry cluster. Study findings and constraints: With further analysis later on, most CMV-associated TCR beta chains appeared HLA-restricted. With high specificity and sensitivity, the classifier reportedly diagnosed cytomegalovirus status.

Use of 60 Vbeta and 13 Jbeta primers characterized the PCR. Only in-frame clones appear in the TCRdb table, and some are missing; sequencing was by immunoSEQ multiplex PCR. This sample has approximately 140,000 clones, with around 83% found just once. The CDR3 contains 13 residues. Trimming took off 7 bases at V and 4 bases at J, with 14 bases between the two ends. Germline CDR1 reads SEHNR; CDR2 reads FQNEAQ (reference sequence). Comment on this clone: Its antigen is still unknown.

The material sequenced was PBMCs. This TCR derives from a man aged 40-50 years in good health and CMV-seropositive. The chain joins TRBV7-9 to TRBJ2-7; D not resolved. CDR3 nucleotides: TGTGCCAGCACCCCCCCCTCGCGATACGAGCAGTACTTC. Its protein is CASTPPSRYEQYF.